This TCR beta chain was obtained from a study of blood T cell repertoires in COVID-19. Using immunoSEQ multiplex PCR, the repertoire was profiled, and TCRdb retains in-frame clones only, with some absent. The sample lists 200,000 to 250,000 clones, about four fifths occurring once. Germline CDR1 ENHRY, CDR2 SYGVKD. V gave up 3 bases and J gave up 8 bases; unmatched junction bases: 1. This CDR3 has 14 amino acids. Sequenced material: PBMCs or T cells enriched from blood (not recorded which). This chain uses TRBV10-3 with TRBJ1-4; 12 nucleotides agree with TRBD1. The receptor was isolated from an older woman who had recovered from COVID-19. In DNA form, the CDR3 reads TGTGCCATCAGTGATGGGACAGGGGGCGAAAAACTGTTTTTT. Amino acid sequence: CAISDGTGGEKLFF.